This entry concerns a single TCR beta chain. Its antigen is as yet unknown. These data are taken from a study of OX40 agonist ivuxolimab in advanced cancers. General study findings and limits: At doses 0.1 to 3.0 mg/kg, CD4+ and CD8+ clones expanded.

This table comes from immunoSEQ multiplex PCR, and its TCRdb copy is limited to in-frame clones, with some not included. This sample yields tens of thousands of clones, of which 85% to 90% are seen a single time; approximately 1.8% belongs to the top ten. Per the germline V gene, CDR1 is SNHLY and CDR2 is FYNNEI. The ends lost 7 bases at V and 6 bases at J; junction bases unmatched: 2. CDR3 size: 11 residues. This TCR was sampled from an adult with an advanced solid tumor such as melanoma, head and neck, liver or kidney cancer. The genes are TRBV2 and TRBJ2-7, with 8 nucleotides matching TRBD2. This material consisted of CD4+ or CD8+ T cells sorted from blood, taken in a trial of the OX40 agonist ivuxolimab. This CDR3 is CASKRELEQYF. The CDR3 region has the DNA TGTGCCAGCAAGCGGGAGCTCGAGCAGTACTTC.